The 20 T cell receptor beta chains below come from one sample, sequenced in a study of blood T cell repertoires in COVID-19. Profiling relied on immunoSEQ multiplex PCR, and the TCRdb table lists in-frame clones only, not all of them. The sample lists roughly 160,000 clones; roughly 84% were seen once. The sequenced sample consisted of peripheral blood. The receptors were sampled from an elderly man with COVID-19, enrolled during active disease.

V gene TRBV10-3 combines with J gene TRBJ2-7, with 8 nucleotides matching TRBD1. Germline assignment: CDR1 ENHRY and CDR2 SYGVKD. Germline trimming cut 7 bases from V and 5 bases from J; bases unmatched to any gene: 10. The CDR3 loop spans 14 amino acids. CDR3 residues: CAITGGQGADEQYF. In DNA form, the CDR3 reads TGTGCCATCACCGGAGGGCAGGGGGCGGACGAGCAGTACTTC.

The chain combines TRBV12-3 or TRBV12-4 with TRBJ2-1; 9 bases match TRBD2. The length of the CDR3 is 11 residues. J was trimmed by 15 bases and V by 6 bases; bases with no gene match: 6. The CDR3 nucleotides read TGTGCCAGCAGCCAAAGTAGCGGGGGGTTCTTC. This gives the protein CASSQSSGGFF.

The chain carries TRBV5-1 and TRBJ1-4; no definite D call. There are 13 residues in the CDR3. Germline assignment: CDR1 SGHRS and CDR2 YFSETQ. V was pared by 0 bases and J by 5 bases, with 5 bases between. This chain's CDR3 is CASSLGANEKLFF. The DNA of the CDR3 is TGCGCCAGCAGCTTGGGGGCCAATGAAAAACTGTTTTTT.

CDR3 sequence: CASSQGPTGNTEAFF. DNA for the CDR3: TGCGCCAGCAGCCAGGGACCGACAGGGAACACTGAAGCTTTCTTT. The chain couples TRBV4-3 to TRBJ1-1, with a tentative D call TRBD1 (6 bases). Germline CDR1 LGHNA, CDR2 YSLEER. The V end lost 3 bases, the J end lost 1 base, and 12 bases lay between the germline ends. The CDR3 has 15 amino acids.

The rearrangement links TRBV5-5 to TRBJ1-1; 7 bases align to TRBD1. V gave up 2 bases and J gave up 1 base; unmatched junction bases: 5. In germline, CDR1 is SGHKS, CDR2 YYEKEE (reference sequence). CDR3 size: 15 residues. CDR3 sequence reads: CASSFSGGRNTEAFF. The CDR3 region has the DNA TGTGCCAGCAGCTTCTCAGGGGGAAGGAACACTGAAGCTTTCTTT.

The rearrangement uses TRBV3-1 (or the pseudogene TRBV3-2) and TRBJ2-6; D is unclear. The CDR3 has 15 residues. Germline CDR1 is LGHDT and CDR2 is YNNKEL (reference sequence). The germline V and J ends were trimmed by 4 bases and 0 bases, with 7 bases remaining between them. CDR3 nucleotide sequence: TGTGCCAGCAGCCTCGGTACCTCTGGGGCCAACGTCCTGACTTTC. It is translated as CASSLGTSGANVLTF.

This chain links TRBV18 with TRBJ2-1; 8 bases line up with TRBD2. The CDR3 totals 15 residues. Germline CDR1 is KGHSH and CDR2 is LQKENI. With 3 bases clipped from V and 6 bases from J, the junction kept 7 bases outside the gene matches. The CDR3 DNA follows: TGTGCCAGCTCACCTTCTGTAGCGGGAAGCAATGAGCAGTTCTTC. Encoded protein: CASSPSVAGSNEQFF.

The gene calls are TRBV28 and TRBJ2-7; the D gene is possibly TRBD2 (6 bases). The CDR3 covers 14 residues. The germline V and J ends were trimmed by 5 bases and 2 bases, with 13 bases remaining between them. Germline V gene lookup returns CDR1 MDHEN and CDR2 SYDVKM. The CDR3 is CASSGGGVPYEQYF. The CDR3 nucleotides read TGTGCCAGCAGTGGGGGAGGCGTACCCTACGAGCAGTACTTC. Supplemented by reference TRBV28 and TRBJ2-7, the full variable domain reads DVKVTQSSRYLVKRTGEKVFLECVQDMDHENMFWYRQDPGLGLRLIYFSYDVKMKEKGDIPEGYSVSREKKERFSLILESASTNQTSMYLCASSGGGVPYEQYFGPGTRLTVT.

The chain uses TRBV5-3 and TRBJ2-2; TRBD2 is a possible D gene (6 bases). TRBV5-3 is sorted into the ORF group, with uncertain function. This CDR3 contains 11 residues. V was pared by 9 bases and J by 5 bases, with 8 bases between. The CDR3 spells CAMGGTGELFF. CDR3 nucleotide sequence: TGTGCCATGGGGGGAACCGGGGAGCTGTTTTTT.

This clone appeared a few times. The CDR3 DNA is TGTGCCAGCAGCCTTTTCGCGGGGAGCCCAAACACCTTC. This translates into CASSLFAGSPNTF. The rearrangement joins TRBV14 to TRBJ1-2, with no clear D. This CDR3 is built from 13 residues. Trimming took off 4 bases at V and 12 bases at J, with 18 bases between the two ends. Germline V gives CDR1 SGHDN, CDR2 FVKESK.

V gene TRBV7-2 combines with J gene TRBJ2-1, with D maybe TRBD1 (5 bases). This CDR3 contains 14 residues. Germline V gives CDR1 SGHTA, CDR2 FQGNSA. V shed 5 bases and J shed 9 bases, with 17 bases lying between them. The CDR3 DNA reads TGTGCCAGCAGCACCCGCCCGGGTGGGGCTGAGCAGTTCTTC. This sequence encodes CASSTRPGGAEQFF.

This chain connects TRBV4-1 to TRBJ1-2; possible D gene TRBD1, 5 bases. The CDR3 has 11 amino acids. Looked up from germline, CDR1 is MGHRA and CDR2 is YSYEKL. V was cut by 10 bases and J by 4 bases, with 10 bases left in between. The DNA of the CDR3 is TGCGCCACCCAGGGAGGCTATGGCTACACCTTC. Translating it yields CATQGGYGYTF.

V gene TRBV6-5 combines with J gene TRBJ1-1; D is possibly TRBD1 (5 bases). The germline CDR1 and CDR2 sequences are MNHEY and SVGAGI. V was clipped by 2 bases and J by 11 bases, with 12 bases between them. CDR3 length: 12 residues. Here the CDR3 DNA reads TGTGCCAGCAGTTACGACAGAGTCCGGGCTTTCTTT. This codes for CASSYDRVRAFF.

This clone was found a few times. The chain couples TRBV7-2 to TRBJ1-1, with 8 positions matching TRBD1. This CDR3 has 15 amino acids. Looked up from germline, CDR1 is SGHTA and CDR2 is FQGNSA. V dropped 0 bases and J dropped 5; count of bases not matched to a gene: 5. CDR3 nucleotide sequence: TGTGCCAGCAGCTTAGCCCGCACAGGGGGGACTGAAGCTTTCTTT. It translates to CASSLARTGGTEAFF.

This clone was found once. The V gene is TRBV6-1, the J gene TRBJ1-2, with no clear D. Trimming took 2 bases from V and 6 from J, leaving 10 bases between them. The CDR3 has 13 amino acids. Germline CDR1 MNHNS, CDR2 SASEGT. The CDR3 DNA reads TGTGCCAGCAGTGAACATAGAGGCGATGGCTACACCTTC. It translates to CASSEHRGDGYTF.

This chain uses TRBV6-5 with TRBJ1-1; possibly TRBD1 for D (5 bases). The germline V gene encodes CDR1 MNHEY and CDR2 SVGAGI. The CDR3 is 13 amino acids. CDR3 DNA sequence: TGTGCTGCCCAAGCCAGGGAGAACACTGAAGCTTTCTTT. Residues: CAAQARENTEAFF.

This clone showed up just a few times. This chain uses TRBV24-1 with TRBJ2-1; 12 nucleotides match TRBD2. Trimming removed 3 bases from V and 7 bases from J; junction bases left unmatched: 9. Germline CDR1 and CDR2: KGHDR and SFDVKD. The CDR3 contains 17 residues. CDR3 coding DNA: TGTGCCACCAGTGATCCCGGACTAGCGGGGAGCCCGAATGAGCAGTTCTTC. It codes for CATSDPGLAGSPNEQFF.

This sequence joins TRBV9 and TRBJ1-2, with a possible D match to TRBD1 (5 bases). V gave up 3 bases and J gave up 3 bases, with 9 bases separating them. CDR1 is SGDLS, CDR2 YYNGEE, per germline. The CDR3 loop spans 13 amino acids. The CDR3 DNA reads as TGTGCCAGCAGCGCAGGGCTAGACTATGGCTACACCTTC. Its translation is CASSAGLDYGYTF.

The V gene is TRBV5-1, the J gene TRBJ1-2; D is perhaps TRBD1 (6 bases). V was trimmed by 1 base and J by 2 bases, leaving 9 bases between them. Germline values: CDR1 SGHRS, CDR2 YFSETQ. CDR3 length equals 14 residues. This CDR3 is CASSLPGQNYGYTF. CDR3 in DNA: TGCGCCAGCAGCTTGCCGGGACAAAACTATGGCTACACCTTC. Together with reference TRBV5-1 and TRBJ1-2, the CDR3 gives the full variable domain: KAGVTQTPRYLIKTRGQQVTLSCSPISGHRSVSWYQQTPGQGLQFLFEYFSETQRNKGNFPGRFSGRQFSNSRSEMNVSTLELGDSALYLCASSLPGQNYGYTFGSGTRLTVV.

A few counts support this clone. The chain links TRBV6-1 to TRBJ1-5, with 7 nucleotides matching TRBD1. Losses at the gene ends were 4 bases for V and 0 bases for J; bases not matched to a gene: 9. The CDR3 runs to 17 residues. Germline assignment: CDR1 MNHNS and CDR2 SASEGT. CDR3 residues: CASSVRGGAGSNQPQHF. CDR3 in DNA: TGTGCCAGCAGTGTCAGAGGGGGCGCGGGTAGCAATCAGCCCCAGCATTTT.